Shown below are 11 T cell receptor beta chains from a single sample sequenced in a study of blood T cells in healthy people across ages. A J-beta primer mix and a sample-barcoded 5' primer were used in a second PCR of about 7 to 12 cycles. TCRdb fed the 5' RACE reads into MiXCR, producing one record per CDR3 protein. The sample has fewer than 900,000 distinct CDR3 sequences; roughly 40% are singletons. Sequencing used blood. These receptors were obtained from a young man in good health.

The V and J genes are TRBV4-1 and TRBJ2-1; 7 positions agree with TRBD2. This CDR3 has 15 amino acids. The trim removed 4 bases at V and 3 bases at J, leaving 6 bases unmatched. The V gene's germline CDR1 is MGHRA and CDR2 YSYEKL. The CDR3 DNA sequence: TGCGCCAGCAGCCTTCTAGCGGAGAGCTACAATGAGCAGTTCTTC. It is translated as CASSLLAESYNEQFF.

J is TRBJ2-1 and V is TRBV5-1, with TRBD2 matching 9 bases. The V gene's germline CDR1 is SGHRS and CDR2 YFSETQ. The CDR3 is 16 amino acids. The J segment lost 2 bases and the V segment lost 4 bases, leaving 7 bases of the junction unmatched. CDR3 region: CASSPDPSGAYNEQFF. The DNA of the CDR3 is TGCGCCAGCAGCCCCGACCCTAGCGGGGCCTACAATGAGCAGTTCTTC.

This clonotype appeared once. The rearrangement uses TRBV4-1 and TRBJ1-5; D gene uncertain. The germline V and J ends were trimmed by 1 base and 4 bases, with 8 bases remaining between them. Germline CDR1 MGHRA, CDR2 YSYEKL. This CDR3 has 14 amino acids. The CDR3 nucleotides read TGCGCCAGCAGCCAAGGGGCCGAGAATCAGCCCCAGCATTTT. It specifies CASSQGAENQPQHF.

There are many counts of this clonotype. The chain is built from TRBV5-1 and TRBJ1-2; D is unclear. The V end lost 8 bases, the J end lost 0 bases, and 14 bases lay between the germline ends. CDR1 SGHRS and CDR2 YFSETQ come from the germline V gene. CDR3 length equals 14 residues. CDR3: CASSSTLTNYGYTF. The CDR3, as DNA: TGCGCCAGTTCGTCGACCCTGACTAACTATGGCTACACCTTC.

The chain joins TRBV7-9 to TRBJ2-7; TRBD2 might be the D (5 bases). The CDR3 consists of 16 residues. Between the trimmed V and J ends, which lost 3 bases and 2 bases, there was a span of 17 bases. CDR1 is SEHNR and CDR2 is FQNEAQ in the germline V gene (reference sequence). CDR3 sequence: CASSFSPGKNTYEQYF. The DNA of the CDR3 is TGTGCCAGCAGCTTTTCCCCGGGGAAGAACACCTACGAGCAGTACTTC. The entire variable domain, with the rest obtained from reference TRBV7-9 and TRBJ2-7, is as follows: DTGVSQNPRHKITKRGQNVTFRCDPISEHNRLYWYRQTLGQGPEFLTYFQNEAQLEKSRLLSDRFSAERPKGSFSTLEIQRTEQGDSAMYLCASSFSPGKNTYEQYFGPGTRLTVT.

The V gene is TRBV12-3 or TRBV12-4, the J gene TRBJ2-2; possibly TRBD1 or TRBD2 for D (5 bases each). V was pared by 3 bases and J by 4 bases, with 9 bases between. The CDR3 runs to 14 residues. CDR3 nucleotides: TGTGCCAGCAGTTTCTCCGGGGCCACCGGGGAGCTGTTTTTT. Its translation is CASSFSGATGELFF.

The rearrangement uses TRBV20-1 and TRBJ1-1; no clear D. Germline V gene lookup returns CDR1 DFQATT and CDR2 SNEGSKA (reference sequence). The CDR3 consists of 11 residues. Trimming removed 3 bases at V and 11 bases at J, with 13 bases between. The DNA for the CDR3 is TGCAGTGCTAGCGGTCAGAGGGTCGCTTTCTTT. Amino acids: CSASGQRVAFF.

This clonotype was seen only once. The chain has TRBV27 and TRBJ2-6; D is undetermined. Germline-derived CDR1 and CDR2 are MNHEY and SMNVEV (reference sequence). The length of the CDR3 is 15 residues. The V and J ends lost 2 bases and 2 bases respectively, with 7 bases between them. In DNA, the CDR3 is TGTGCCAGCAGTTTAGCCCCCCCTGGGGCCAACGTCCTGACTTTC. Translated, it gives CASSLAPPGANVLTF.

The rearrangement links TRBV30 to TRBJ1-2; TRBD1 might be the D (5 bases). The CDR3 loop spans 14 amino acids. The V gene's germline CDR1 is GTSNPN and CDR2 SVGIG (reference sequence). Trimming pared 0 bases from V and 3 bases from J, leaving 11 bases between. The CDR3 reads CAWSVGWGDYGYTF. In DNA form, the CDR3 reads TGTGCCTGGAGTGTTGGATGGGGGGACTATGGCTACACCTTC.

This clonotype has more than one count but fewer than ten. The chain has TRBV20-1 and TRBJ2-4; possibly TRBD1 or TRBD2 for D (5 bases each). TRBJ2-5 matches the DNA end more closely, so the J call is doubtful. The CDR3 is 15 amino acids. CDR1 and CDR2 (germline): DFQATT, SNEGSKA (reference sequence). The CDR3 bases are TGCAGTGCTAGAGATCGGCGACTTGGGGACGAGACCCAGTACTTC. Its protein product is CSARDRRLGDETQYF.

The count of this clonotype is one. J is TRBJ2-2 and V is TRBV4-2; 11 nucleotides agree with TRBD2. The CDR3 spans 16 residues. V was clipped by 2 bases and J by 3 bases; unmatched bases: 2. Per germline, CDR1 LGHNA and CDR2 YNFKEQ. This chain's CDR3 is CASSQLAGGYTGELFF. The CDR3 bases are TGTGCCAGCAGCCAACTAGCGGGGGGTTACACCGGGGAGCTGTTTTTT.